Below are 25 T cell receptor beta chains sequenced from a single sample in a study of cytomegalovirus exposure and HLA in healthy donors. A multiplex PCR was run with 60 Vbeta primers and 13 Jbeta primers. Clones were read by immunoSEQ multiplex PCR, and TCRdb kept only the in-frame ones, dropping some. The profile shows roughly 100,000 clones, around 65% of them singletons. The material sequenced was PBMCs. The receptors stem from a woman in her 50s in good health and CMV-seronegative.

The CDR3 DNA reads TGTGCCAGCAGCTCAATAGCGGGAGCTTCCTACAATGAGCAGTTCTTC. Translation gives CASSSIAGASYNEQFF. The rearrangement links TRBV5-5 to TRBJ2-1, with 9 positions matching TRBD2. Germline CDR1 reads SGHKS; CDR2 reads YYEKEE (reference sequence). With V trimmed by 3 bases and J by 1 base, 5 bases remained unmatched. This CDR3 contains 16 residues. Based on the CDR3 plus reference TRBV5-5 and TRBJ2-1, the full variable domain is DAGVTQSPTHLIKTRGQQVTLRCSPISGHKSVSWYQQVLGQGPQFIFQYYEKEERGRGNFPDRFSARQFPNYSSELNVNALLLGDSALYLCASSSIAGASYNEQFFGPGTRLTVL.

CDR3: CASSFPSGMRDTQYF. The CDR3 bases are TGTGCCAGCAGCTTTCCTAGCGGGATGAGAGATACGCAGTATTTT. This chain joins TRBV7-2 and TRBJ2-3, with 9 positions matching TRBD2. The CDR3 is made up of 15 amino acids. Losses at the gene ends were 3 bases for V and 5 bases for J; bases not matched to a gene: 6. Germline V gives CDR1 SGHTA, CDR2 FQGNSA.

V is TRBV28 and J is TRBJ1-4; D is uncertain. The CDR3 contains 15 residues. V was trimmed by 5 bases and J by 8 bases, leaving 18 bases between them. Germline V gene data show CDR1 as MDHEN and CDR2 as SYDVKM. The CDR3 DNA is TGTGCCAGCAGTGTCCATGGAGCCCAAAGAGAAAAACTGTTTTTT. As protein: CASSVHGAQREKLFF.

This clone was picked up a small number of times. The chain carries TRBV7-8 and TRBJ2-7; no reliable D call. Germline V gene data show CDR1 as SGHVS and CDR2 as FQNEAQ. V gave up 7 bases and J gave up 0 bases, with 7 bases separating them. CDR3 length: 12 amino acids. The CDR3 DNA reads as TGTGCCAGCACGCAGGTCTCCTACGAGCAGTACTTC. This translates into CASTQVSYEQYF.

This clone has only a few counts. The chain links TRBV5-1 to TRBJ2-7, with D possibly being TRBD1 (6 bases). Per the germline V gene, CDR1 is SGHRS and CDR2 is YFSETQ. The ends were cut back, 4 bases at V and 3 bases at J, with 17 bases in the middle. The CDR3 is made up of 15 amino acids. CDR3 region: CASSPGPDSYYEQYF. The CDR3, as DNA: TGCGCCAGCAGCCCTGGCCCGGACAGCTACTACGAGCAGTACTTC.

V usage is TRBV18 and J usage is TRBJ2-3; D is unclear. Germline lookup yields CDR1 KGHSH and CDR2 LQKENI. Trimming removed 2 bases at V and 2 bases at J, with 11 bases between. The CDR3 loop spans 15 amino acids. CDR3 in amino acids: CASSPSHAHTDTQYF. In nucleotides, the CDR3 is TGTGCCAGCTCACCATCACACGCTCACACAGATACGCAGTATTTT.

The chain employs TRBV7-7 and TRBJ2-7; D possibly corresponds to TRBD1 (6 bases). The CDR3 is 14 residues long. The V end lost 6 bases, the J end lost 5 bases, and 17 bases lay between the germline ends. Germline V gives CDR1 SSHAT, CDR2 FNYEAQ (reference sequence). The CDR3 region is CASSSLGAYHEQYF. The CDR3, as DNA: TGTGCCAGCAGTTCCCTGGGGGCTTACCACGAGCAGTACTTC.

This chain joins TRBV28 and TRBJ1-3; a possible D gene is TRBD1 (6 bases). In germline, CDR1 is MDHEN, CDR2 SYDVKM. This CDR3 has 16 amino acids. The V and J ends lost 3 bases and 0 bases respectively, with 12 bases between them. The CDR3 protein is CASSFRGGDSGNTIYF. CDR3 in DNA: TGTGCCAGCAGTTTTAGGGGGGGGGACTCTGGAAACACCATATATTTT.

This rearrangement joins TRBV7-9 to TRBJ2-7, with 8 nucleotides matching TRBD2. Germline CDR1 SEHNR, CDR2 FQNEAQ (reference sequence). The CDR3 consists of 13 residues. Trimming cost V 6 bases and J 2 bases; bases outside gene matches: 3. CDR3 residues: CASRRAGAYEQYF. CDR3 bases: TGTGCCAGCAGGAGAGCGGGAGCCTACGAGCAGTACTTC.

In this sample, this clone turned up a few times. The chain recombines TRBV18 with TRBJ2-7, with D tentatively TRBD2 (5 bases). This CDR3 has 13 amino acids. Germline V CDR1 and CDR2: KGHSH, LQKENI. Trimming took 3 bases from V and 6 from J, leaving 12 bases between them. The CDR3 DNA follows: TGTGCCAGCTCACCGGGAGCGGCCCGCGAGCAGTACTTC. Translating gives CASSPGAAREQYF.

The rearrangement uses TRBV19 and TRBJ2-7, with a possible D match to TRBD2 (6 bases). This CDR3 region has 11 residues. Trimming shortened V by 3 bases and J by 6 bases, and 6 bases separated the two germline ends. Germline CDR1 reads LNHDA; CDR2 reads SQIVND (reference sequence). CDR3 sequence (DNA): TGTGCCAGTAGTATGGAGGGCGAGCAGTACTTC. Its protein is CASSMEGEQYF.

On this clone: Within the sample, other DNA sequences also encode this same CDR3. J is TRBJ2-1 and V is TRBV19, with D possibly being TRBD1 (5 bases). Germline CDR1 LNHDA, CDR2 SQIVND (reference sequence). CDR3 length: 14 residues. V was cut by 3 bases and J by 1 base, with 7 bases left in between. CDR3 region: CASSISGSYNEQFF. Here the CDR3 DNA reads TGTGCCAGTAGTATCTCAGGGTCCTACAATGAGCAGTTCTTC. Supplemented by reference TRBV19 and TRBJ2-1, the full variable domain reads DGGITQSPKYLFRKEGQNVTLSCEQNLNHDAMYWYRQDPGQGLRLIYYSQIVNDFQKGDIAEGYSVSREKKESFPLTVTSAQKNPTAFYLCASSISGSYNEQFFGPGTRLTVL.

The chain uses TRBV13 and TRBJ2-7, with 10 bases lining up with TRBD2. The CDR3 runs to 14 residues. V was clipped by 5 bases and J by 4 bases; unmatched bases: 5. CDR1 is PRHDT, CDR2 FYEKMQ, per germline (reference sequence). The DNA for the CDR3 is TGTGCCAGCAGCCCAAGCGGGAGGGGATACGAGCAGTACTTC. The encoded protein is CASSPSGRGYEQYF.

The chain couples TRBV19 to TRBJ1-2, with D unresolved. The CDR3 is 15 amino acids. Germline V gene sequence: CDR1 LNHDA, CDR2 SQIVND (reference sequence). V was shortened by 2 bases and J by 6 bases, with 16 bases between the two germline ends. The CDR3 protein is CASSILSGPTNGYTF. As DNA, the CDR3 is TGTGCCAGTAGTATATTGTCCGGTCCTACCAATGGCTACACCTTC.

This clone was observed a few times. The chain couples TRBV27 to TRBJ1-1; 8 positions agree with TRBD1. The germline CDR1 and CDR2 sequences are MNHEY and SMNVEV (reference sequence). Trimming took 7 bases from V and 10 from J; bases not matched to a gene: 8. The CDR3 sequence is 12 residues long. The CDR3 DNA sequence: TGTGCCAGCACAGGGGGCGGATCGGTAGCTTTCTTT. It encodes CASTGGGSVAFF.

J is TRBJ2-4 and V is TRBV7-9; 11 nucleotides align to TRBD2. Germline assignment: CDR1 SEHNR and CDR2 FQNEAQ (reference sequence). J gave up 4 bases and V 1 base, and 9 bases lay outside the gene matches. This CDR3 has 18 residues. CDR3 sequence reads: CASSLGRLAGTLKNIQYF. As DNA, the CDR3 is TGTGCCAGCAGCTTAGGGAGACTAGCGGGAACCCTGAAAAACATTCAGTACTTC.

As to this clone: This CDR3 is also generated by other DNA sequences in the sample. The chain recombines TRBV6-1 with TRBJ2-7; 9 bases fit TRBD1. CDR1 is MNHNS, CDR2 SASEGT, per germline. The J segment lost 4 bases and the V segment lost 3 bases, leaving 4 bases of the junction unmatched. This CDR3 has 14 residues. Here the CDR3 reads CASSDTGGPYEQYF. CDR3 sequence (DNA): TGTGCCAGCAGTGATACAGGGGGCCCGTACGAGCAGTACTTC.

This clone showed up just once. The chain joins TRBV5-4 to TRBJ2-3, with D perhaps TRBD2 (5 bases). The CDR3 is 20 residues long. Germline V gene data show CDR1 as SGHNT and CDR2 as YYREEE (reference sequence). V lost 4 bases, J lost 0 bases, and 27 bases lay in between. The CDR3 region is CASSDQRLRIVPASTDTQYF. The CDR3 nucleotides are TGTGCCAGCAGCGACCAGAGACTAAGAATCGTCCCTGCTAGCACAGATACGCAGTATTTT.

This clone was counted between two and nine times. The gene calls are TRBV4-1 and TRBJ2-1, with 7 bases fitting TRBD2. CDR3 length equals 17 residues. Germline V gene sequence: CDR1 MGHRA, CDR2 YSYEKL. V shed 3 bases, J shed 1 base, and the junction held 9 bases outside the gene matches. The CDR3 region has the DNA TGCGCCAGCAGCCAGCTCTTGCTGGGGGGGTCCTACAATGAGCAGTTCTTC. Translating gives CASSQLLLGGSYNEQFF.

CDR3 DNA: TGTGCCAGCAGTTCACGACAGGGGGTAAACACCATATATTTT. The encoded protein is CASSSRQGVNTIYF. The chain employs TRBV28 and TRBJ1-3; the match to TRBD1 covers 9 bases. Germline V gives CDR1 MDHEN, CDR2 SYDVKM. The CDR3 sequence is 14 residues long. The V gene end was trimmed by 4 bases and the J gene end by 6 bases; junction bases not matched to a gene: 4.

This chain connects TRBV7-2 to TRBJ2-2, with 8 bases fitting TRBD1. This CDR3 spans 16 amino acids. The trim removed 5 bases at V and 5 bases at J, leaving 10 bases unmatched. CDR1 and CDR2 from the germline V gene are SGHTA and FQGNSA. CDR3 region: CASSPGGGSKTGELFF. CDR3 nucleotide sequence: TGTGCCAGCAGCCCAGGGGGCGGAAGCAAAACCGGGGAGCTGTTTTTT. Variable domain in full (rest from reference TRBV7-2 and TRBJ2-2): GAGVSQSPSNKVTEKGKDVELRCDPISGHTALYWYRQSLGQGLEFLIYFQGNSAPDKSGLPSDRFSAERTGGSVSTLTIQRTQQEDSAVYLCASSPGGGSKTGELFFGEGSRLTVL.

The chain has TRBV9 and TRBJ1-5; TRBD1 matches at 7 bases. The CDR3 totals 14 residues. Germline CDR1 SGDLS, CDR2 YYNGEE. The ends lost 2 bases at V and 4 bases at J; junction bases unmatched: 3. CDR3 amino acids: CASSVGTENQPQHF. CDR3 sequence (DNA): TGTGCCAGCAGCGTTGGGACAGAAAATCAGCCCCAGCATTTT.

This clone was seen a handful of times. The CDR3: CASSIVSGGSIQYF. DNA for the CDR3: TGTGCCAGTAGTATTGTTTCAGGGGGGAGCATTCAGTACTTC. The chain has TRBV19 and TRBJ2-4; D perhaps matches TRBD1 (7 bases). The ends were cut back, 3 bases at V and 9 bases at J, with 15 bases in the middle. The length of the CDR3 is 14 residues. Germline CDR1 LNHDA, CDR2 SQIVND (reference sequence).

The rearrangement joins TRBV5-1 to TRBJ1-3; TRBD1 might be the D (5 bases). V was cut by 6 bases and J by 4 bases, with 11 bases left in between. This CDR3 comprises 13 residues. Germline V gene sequence: CDR1 SGHRS, CDR2 YFSETQ. CDR3 amino acids: CASTDSEGNTIYF. DNA of the CDR3: TGCGCCAGCACCGACAGCGAGGGAAACACCATATATTTT.

The CDR3: CASSQDWPGPYEQYF. The CDR3 DNA follows: TGTGCCAGCAGCCAAGATTGGCCGGGTCCCTACGAGCAGTACTTC. This chain connects TRBV4-2 to TRBJ2-7, with D unclear. CDR1 is LGHNA, CDR2 YNFKEQ, per germline. The CDR3 runs to 15 residues. Trimming cost V 0 bases and J 2 bases, with 11 bases left between them.